This TCR beta chain was identified in a study of cytomegalovirus exposure and HLA in healthy donors. The repertoire was sequenced with immunoSEQ multiplex PCR; TCRdb's copy has only in-frame clones and lacks some. The table lists 100,000 to 150,000 clones, approximately 92% of them singletons. V lost 7 bases to trimming and J lost 1 base; unmatched junction nucleotides: 7. Germline V gene sequence: CDR1 MDHEN, CDR2 SYDVKM. This CDR3 has 15 amino acids. Study-level points and caveats: Specific recognition of CMV antigens was confirmed in vitro for three chains (all CMV-associated). The study found most TCR sequences rare, yet found some public TCRs in many donors. Both high specificity and high sensitivity reportedly marked the classifier's diagnosis of cytomegalovirus status.

On this clone: Its specificity is unknown.

The chain carries TRBV28 and TRBJ2-7; 10 bases match TRBD2. The source is a woman aged 18-29 years in good health and CMV-seronegative. Input material: PBMCs. Here the CDR3 reads CASKDGTSASYEQYF. The CDR3, as DNA: TGTGCCAGCAAGGACGGGACTAGCGCATCCTACGAGCAGTACTTC.